The 17 T cell receptor beta chains in this list originate from one sample, sequenced in a study of identifying expanded T cells in peripheral blood. The assay was immunoSEQ multiplex PCR, and TCRdb's table has in-frame clones only and misses some. The table has 75,000 to 95,000 clones, around 90% seen once; the top ten hold 7.3%. Sequencing was done on a sample of blood. These receptor sequences come from a person aged 18 to 70 in good health.

The rearrangement links TRBV5-3 to TRBJ2-1; TRBD1 agrees at 9 bases. TRBV5-3 carries the ORF label, with uncertain function. This CDR3 has 21 amino acids. Trimming removed 5 bases from V and 1 base from J; junction bases left unmatched: 22. CDR3 amino acids: CARRPEPGQGTPFRSYNEQFF. CDR3 DNA sequence: TGTGCCAGAAGGCCTGAGCCCGGACAGGGGACTCCCTTTCGGTCCTACAATGAGCAGTTCTTC.

CDR3 coding DNA: TGCAGCGTTGAAGGGGGGACAGGGGCCACCTACGAGCAGTACTTC. Protein: CSVEGGTGATYEQYF. The chain recombines TRBV29-1 with TRBJ2-7; 10 bases align to TRBD1. Trimming at V came to 1 base and at J to 2 bases, leaving 5 bases not matched to a gene. The CDR3 is 15 amino acids. Germline assignment: CDR1 SQVTM and CDR2 ANQGSEA.

This chain links TRBV27 with TRBJ1-3; tentative D call: TRBD1 (5 bases). This CDR3 has 15 residues. V lost 3 bases, J lost 0 bases, and 9 bases lay in between. CDR1 and CDR2 (germline): MNHEY, SMNVEV (reference sequence). The CDR3 DNA reads TGTGCCAGCAGTTTGCGGGGGAGCTCTGGAAACACCATATATTTT. Its protein is CASSLRGSSGNTIYF.

The chain couples TRBV2 to TRBJ2-7, with 7 bases aligning to TRBD1. The V and J ends lost 6 bases and 0 bases, in that order; junction bases with no gene match: 14. Looked up from germline, CDR1 is SNHLY and CDR2 is FYNNEI. This CDR3 is built from 17 residues. CDR3 sequence reads: CASSRGQPLLSSYEQYF. The CDR3 DNA sequence: TGTGCCAGCAGCAGGGGACAGCCCTTACTGAGCTCCTACGAGCAGTACTTC.

V and J are TRBV5-1 and TRBJ2-3; 9 nucleotides line up with TRBD2. CDR1 and CDR2 (germline): SGHRS, YFSETQ. V was clipped by 0 bases and J by 7 bases; unmatched bases: 9. The CDR3 contains 16 residues. CDR3 region: CASSLGSSGDFHTQYF. The CDR3 nucleotides read TGCGCCAGCAGCTTGGGATCTAGCGGGGACTTCCATACGCAGTATTTT.

This chain links TRBV11-2 with TRBJ2-1; possibly TRBD2 for D (5 bases). This CDR3 spans 15 amino acids. Trimming cost V 5 bases and J 1 base, with 12 bases left between them. Germline V gives CDR1 SGHAT, CDR2 FQNNGV. CDR3 sequence reads: CASSPSRTSYNEQFF. As DNA, the CDR3 is TGTGCCAGCAGCCCTAGTCGGACTTCCTACAATGAGCAGTTCTTC.

The gene calls are TRBV2 and TRBJ2-1; weak D call: TRBD2 (6 bases). Germline assignment: CDR1 SNHLY and CDR2 FYNNEI. The V and J ends lost 10 bases and 9 bases respectively, with 19 bases between them. The CDR3 spans 13 residues. CDR3 loop: CAMGLGGRGEQFF. In DNA, the CDR3 is TGTGCCATGGGGCTGGGAGGCCGCGGTGAGCAGTTCTTC. Using reference TRBV2 and TRBJ2-1 for the parts outside the CDR3, the full variable domain is EPEVTQTPSHQVTQMGQEVILRCVPISNHLYFYWYRQILGQKVEFLVSFYNNEISEKSEIFDDQFSVERPDGSNFTLKIRSTKLEDSAMYFCAMGLGGRGEQFFGPGTRLTVL.

This chain connects TRBV5-1 to TRBJ1-1; maybe TRBD1 (6 bases). The CDR3 spans 15 residues. Trimming left V 4 bases short and J 10 bases short, with 23 bases between. Per the germline V gene, CDR1 is SGHRS and CDR2 is YFSETQ. In nucleotides, the CDR3 is TGCGCCAGCAGCCATAACCAGGGGCTGACGGCGTCAGCTTTCTTT. This gives the protein CASSHNQGLTASAFF.

The chain combines TRBV10-3 with TRBJ2-1, with 7 bases aligning to TRBD2. The CDR3 runs 13 residues. Germline-derived CDR1 and CDR2 are ENHRY and SYGVKD. The V and J ends lost 7 bases and 7 bases, in that order; junction bases with no gene match: 7. The CDR3 DNA reads as TGTGCCATCACCGAGCGGGGCCGGAATGAGCAGTTCTTC. Residues: CAITERGRNEQFF.

This clone was seen a single time. The chain uses TRBV5-6 and TRBJ1-5, with a possible D match to TRBD1 (6 bases). The germline V gene encodes CDR1 SGHDT and CDR2 YYEEEE. CDR3 length equals 13 residues. With 1 base removed from V and 4 bases from J, the gap between germline ends came to 6 bases. The CDR3: CASSLQGNQPQHF. CDR3 DNA sequence: TGTGCCAGCAGCTTGCAGGGGAATCAGCCCCAGCATTTT.

The chain has TRBV30 and TRBJ1-4, with D perhaps TRBD1 (5 bases). Trimming took 4 bases from V and 0 from J, leaving 12 bases between them. The CDR3 contains 15 residues. CDR1 is GTSNPN and CDR2 is SVGIG in the germline V gene (reference sequence). The CDR3 region is CAWTPRGSTNEKLFF. Here the CDR3 DNA reads TGTGCCTGGACCCCTAGGGGCTCAACTAATGAAAAACTGTTTTTT.

CDR3 loop: CASSVESGGGEKLFF. In nucleotides, the CDR3 is TGTGCCAGCAGCGTAGAATCCGGGGGAGGTGAAAAACTGTTTTTT. The rearrangement uses TRBV9 and TRBJ1-4, with TRBD1 as a possible D gene (5 bases). The CDR3 spans 15 residues. Germline V gene sequence: CDR1 SGDLS, CDR2 YYNGEE. The germline V and J ends were trimmed by 0 bases and 7 bases, with 13 bases remaining between them.

The chain carries TRBV29-1 and TRBJ1-3; TRBD1 might be the D (6 bases). CDR1 and CDR2 (germline): SQVTM, ANQGSEA. The CDR3 length is 13 residues. Trimming shortened V by 4 bases and J by 2 bases, and 9 bases separated the two germline ends. The chain's CDR3 is CSVGDTAGNTIYF. CDR3 DNA: TGCAGCGTTGGGGACACCGCTGGAAACACCATATATTTT.

The chain has TRBV27 and TRBJ1-6; 7 nucleotides match TRBD1. CDR1 is MNHEY, CDR2 SMNVEV, per germline (reference sequence). The junction had 1 base not matched to a gene; V was cut back by 3 bases and J by 2 bases. The CDR3 sequence is 15 residues long. CDR3 sequence reads: CASSLTGTYNSPLHF. CDR3 bases: TGTGCCAGCAGTTTGACAGGGACCTATAATTCACCCCTCCACTTT.

This clone was counted only a few times. The J gene is TRBJ1-5, the V gene TRBV2; D possibly corresponds to TRBD1 (5 bases). Germline CDR1 and CDR2: SNHLY and FYNNEI. V dropped 5 bases and J dropped 1 base, with 12 bases sitting between them. CDR3 size: 15 residues. This chain's CDR3 is CASSRDVRSNQPQHF. The CDR3, as DNA: TGTGCCAGCAGTAGGGACGTACGGAGCAATCAGCCCCAGCATTTT.

The V call is TRBV6-1, the J call TRBJ2-1; 8 positions match TRBD1. The CDR3 is 15 residues long. With 3 bases clipped from V and 3 bases from J, the junction kept 4 bases outside the gene matches. Germline V gene lookup returns CDR1 MNHNS and CDR2 SASEGT. The CDR3 loop is CASSDRTGSYNEQFF. The CDR3 DNA reads TGTGCCAGCAGTGATCGGACAGGGAGCTACAATGAGCAGTTCTTC.

V gene TRBV10-3 combines with J gene TRBJ2-3, with 11 bases that match TRBD2. This CDR3 region has 19 residues. V trimming: 6 bases; J trimming: 0 bases; junction bases outside the gene matches: 14. CDR1 is ENHRY, CDR2 SYGVKD, per germline. The DNA of the CDR3 is TGTGCCATCAGGGTAGTAATGCTAGCGGGAGGAGCGAGCACAGATACGCAGTATTTT. Its translation: CAIRVVMLAGGASTDTQYF.